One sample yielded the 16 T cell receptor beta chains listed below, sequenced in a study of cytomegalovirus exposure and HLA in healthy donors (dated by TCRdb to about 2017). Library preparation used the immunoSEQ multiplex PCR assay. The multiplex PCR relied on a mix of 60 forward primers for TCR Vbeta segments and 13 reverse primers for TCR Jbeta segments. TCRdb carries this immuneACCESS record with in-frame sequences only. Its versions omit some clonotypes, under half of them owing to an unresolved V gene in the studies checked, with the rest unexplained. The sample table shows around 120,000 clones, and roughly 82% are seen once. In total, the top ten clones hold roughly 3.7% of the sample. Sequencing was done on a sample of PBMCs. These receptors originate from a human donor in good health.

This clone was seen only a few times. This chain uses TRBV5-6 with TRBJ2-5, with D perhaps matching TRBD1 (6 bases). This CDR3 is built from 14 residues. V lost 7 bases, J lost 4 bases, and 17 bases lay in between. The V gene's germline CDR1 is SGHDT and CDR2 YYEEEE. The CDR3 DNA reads TGTGCCAGCGGAAGTAGGGGGAGCCTAGAGACCCAGTACTTC. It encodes CASGSRGSLETQYF.

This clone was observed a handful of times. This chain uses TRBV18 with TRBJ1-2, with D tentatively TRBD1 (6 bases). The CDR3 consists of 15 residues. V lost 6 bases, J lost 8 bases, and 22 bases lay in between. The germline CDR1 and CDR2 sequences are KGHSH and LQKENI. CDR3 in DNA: TGTGCCAGCTCGCCTACTATTACAGGGTCCGAAGGCTACACCTTC. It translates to CASSPTITGSEGYTF. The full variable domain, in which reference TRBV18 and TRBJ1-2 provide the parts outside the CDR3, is NAGVMQNPRHLVRRRGQEARLRCSPMKGHSHVYWYRQLPEEGLKFMVYLQKENIIDESGMPKERFSAEFPKEGPSILRIQQVVRGDSAAYFCASSPTITGSEGYTFGSGTRLTVV.

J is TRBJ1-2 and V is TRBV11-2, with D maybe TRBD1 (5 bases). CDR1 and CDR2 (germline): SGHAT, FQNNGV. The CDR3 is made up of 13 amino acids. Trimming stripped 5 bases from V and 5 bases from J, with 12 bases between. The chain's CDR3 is CASSPDIGYGYTF. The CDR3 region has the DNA TGTGCCAGCAGCCCGGACATTGGATATGGCTACACCTTC.

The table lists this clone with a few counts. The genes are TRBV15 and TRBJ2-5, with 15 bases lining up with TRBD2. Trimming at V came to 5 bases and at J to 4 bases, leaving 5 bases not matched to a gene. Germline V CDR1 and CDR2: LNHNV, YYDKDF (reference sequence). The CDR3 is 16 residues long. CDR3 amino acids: CATSRGTSGRSETQYF. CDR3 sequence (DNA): TGTGCCACCAGCCGTGGGACTAGCGGGAGGTCAGAGACCCAGTACTTC.

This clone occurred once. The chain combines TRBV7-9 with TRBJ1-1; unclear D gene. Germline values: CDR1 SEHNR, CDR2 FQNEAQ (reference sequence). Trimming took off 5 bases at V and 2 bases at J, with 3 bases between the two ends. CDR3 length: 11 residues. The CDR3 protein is CASSLNTEAFF. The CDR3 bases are TGTGCCAGCAGCCTAAACACTGAAGCTTTCTTT.

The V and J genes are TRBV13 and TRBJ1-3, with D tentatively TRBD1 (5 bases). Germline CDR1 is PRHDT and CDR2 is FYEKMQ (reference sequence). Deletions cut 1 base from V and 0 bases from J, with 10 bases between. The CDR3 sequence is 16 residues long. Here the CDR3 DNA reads TGTGCCAGCAGCTTAGAGGGGCGGAACTCTGGAAACACCATATATTTT. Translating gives CASSLEGRNSGNTIYF.

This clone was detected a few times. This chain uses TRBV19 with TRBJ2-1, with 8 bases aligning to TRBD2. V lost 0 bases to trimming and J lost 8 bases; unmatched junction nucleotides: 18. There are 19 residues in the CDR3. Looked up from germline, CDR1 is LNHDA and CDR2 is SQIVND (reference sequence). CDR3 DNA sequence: TGTGCCAGTAGTATAGATACGGGGGGGCTATTTGCAGGGTTGGATGAGCAGTTCTTC. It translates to CASSIDTGGLFAGLDEQFF. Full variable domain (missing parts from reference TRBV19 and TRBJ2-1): DGGITQSPKYLFRKEGQNVTLSCEQNLNHDAMYWYRQDPGQGLRLIYYSQIVNDFQKGDIAEGYSVSREKKESFPLTVTSAQKNPTAFYLCASSIDTGGLFAGLDEQFFGPGTRLTVL.

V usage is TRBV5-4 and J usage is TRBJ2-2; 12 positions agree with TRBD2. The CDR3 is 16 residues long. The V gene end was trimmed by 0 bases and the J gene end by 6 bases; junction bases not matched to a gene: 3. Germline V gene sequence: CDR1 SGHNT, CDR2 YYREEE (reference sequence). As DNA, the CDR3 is TGTGCCAGCAGCTTGGGACTAGCGGGAGTGGCCGGGGAGCTGTTTTTT. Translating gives CASSLGLAGVAGELFF.

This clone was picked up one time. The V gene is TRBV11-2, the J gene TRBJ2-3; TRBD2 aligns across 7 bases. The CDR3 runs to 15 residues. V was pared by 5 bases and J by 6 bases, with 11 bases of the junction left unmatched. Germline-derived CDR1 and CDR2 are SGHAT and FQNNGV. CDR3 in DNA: TGTGCCAGCAGCCCCAACCACTTCGGGGGGGATACGCAGTATTTT. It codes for CASSPNHFGGDTQYF.

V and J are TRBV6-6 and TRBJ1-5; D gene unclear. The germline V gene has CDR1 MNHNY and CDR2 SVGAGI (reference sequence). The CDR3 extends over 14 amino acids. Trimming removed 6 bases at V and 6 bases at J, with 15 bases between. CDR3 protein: CASSHGQVVQPQHF. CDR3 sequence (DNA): TGTGCCAGCAGCCACGGCCAGGTCGTTCAGCCCCAGCATTTT.

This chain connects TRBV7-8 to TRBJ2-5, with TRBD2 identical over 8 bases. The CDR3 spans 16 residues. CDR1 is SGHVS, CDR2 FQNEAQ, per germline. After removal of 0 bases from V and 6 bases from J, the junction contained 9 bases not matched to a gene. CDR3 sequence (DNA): TGTGCCAGCAGCTTAGCGGGTAGCGGGGTCGGGAAGACCCAGTACTTC. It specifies CASSLAGSGVGKTQYF.

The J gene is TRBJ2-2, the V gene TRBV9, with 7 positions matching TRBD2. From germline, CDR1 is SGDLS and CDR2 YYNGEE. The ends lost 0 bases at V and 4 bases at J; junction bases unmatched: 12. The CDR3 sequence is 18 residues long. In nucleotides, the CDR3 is TGTGCCAGCAGCGTAGATCTAGGAGGGAGGGCCGGCACCGGGGAGCTGTTTTTT. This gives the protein CASSVDLGGRAGTGELFF.

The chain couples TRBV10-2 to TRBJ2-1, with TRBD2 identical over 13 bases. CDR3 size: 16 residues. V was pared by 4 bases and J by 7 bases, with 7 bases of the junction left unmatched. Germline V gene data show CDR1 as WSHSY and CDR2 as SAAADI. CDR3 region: CASSGGTSGMGNEQFF. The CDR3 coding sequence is TGCGCCAGCAGTGGCGGGACTAGCGGGATGGGGAATGAGCAGTTCTTC.

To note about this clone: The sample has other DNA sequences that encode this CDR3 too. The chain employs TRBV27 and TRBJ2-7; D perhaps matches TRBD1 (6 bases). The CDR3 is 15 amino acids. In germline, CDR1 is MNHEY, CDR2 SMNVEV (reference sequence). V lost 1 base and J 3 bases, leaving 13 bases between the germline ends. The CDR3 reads CASSLYWGRGYEQYF. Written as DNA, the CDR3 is TGTGCCAGCAGTTTATATTGGGGCAGGGGCTACGAGCAGTACTTC.

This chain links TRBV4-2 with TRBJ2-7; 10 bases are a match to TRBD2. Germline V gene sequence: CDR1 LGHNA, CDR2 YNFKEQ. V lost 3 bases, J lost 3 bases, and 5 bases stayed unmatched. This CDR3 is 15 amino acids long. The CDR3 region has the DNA TGTGCCAGCAGCCACGTACTAGCGGGAAGCTACGAGCAGTACTTC. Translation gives CASSHVLAGSYEQYF.

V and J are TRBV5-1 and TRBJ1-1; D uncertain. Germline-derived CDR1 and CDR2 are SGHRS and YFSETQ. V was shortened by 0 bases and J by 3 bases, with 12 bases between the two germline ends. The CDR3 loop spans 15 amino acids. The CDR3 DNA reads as TGCGCCAGCAGCTTGGAAGTAGGAGGGTACACTGAAGCTTTCTTT. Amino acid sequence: CASSLEVGGYTEAFF. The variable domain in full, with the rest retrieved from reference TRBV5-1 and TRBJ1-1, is KAGVTQTPRYLIKTRGQQVTLSCSPISGHRSVSWYQQTPGQGLQFLFEYFSETQRNKGNFPGRFSGRQFSNSRSEMNVSTLELGDSALYLCASSLEVGGYTEAFFGQGTRLTVV.